This T cell receptor beta chain derives from a study of blood T cell repertoires in COVID-19. At the level of the study: Acute and convalescent COVID-19 specimens originated in the United States, Italy and Spain. PBMCs, B-cell-depleted T cells, or T cells provided the cDNA or gDNA that made up the material.

As processed by the authors: Reference gene primer amplification gave nucleated cell count estimates. TCRdb's copy holds only in-frame clones and misses some; the assay was immunoSEQ multiplex PCR. The V and J calls and clone size are taken from that table; D and trimming were inferred from the DNA. The sample has 55,000 to 75,000 clones; about 90% are singletons. The V segment lost 4 bases and the J segment 5 bases; nucleotides outside the gene matches: 6. The length of the CDR3 is 14 residues. Germline lookup yields CDR1 SGHRS and CDR2 YFSETQ. The specimen was peripheral blood. The receptor's source is a human donor in a cohort sampled during active COVID-19. The J gene is TRBJ1-2, the V gene TRBV5-1; 9 nucleotides align to TRBD1. CDR3: CASSLGQGNYGYTF. DNA for the CDR3: TGCGCCAGCAGCCTAGGACAGGGGAATTATGGCTACACCTTC.